This entry describes one T cell receptor beta chain. Its recognized antigen is unknown. Base qualities are missing; no much larger clone stands one base away. In the prospective study, participants were about 18 to 89 years old, resided in under 30 geographic areas of the United States, and were enrolled through a virtual design. Cohort assignment in the prospective study relied on participant-reported clinical history from a screening survey and a study questionnaire. ImmuneRACE Cohort 3 recovered participants were defined by two consecutive negative NP/OP PCR tests, healthcare professional clearance, or symptom resolution. In the prospective study, whole blood, serum and a nasopharyngeal or oropharyngeal swab were collected from each participant by mobile phlebotomists. Over a roughly 2-month period, participants in the prospective study had the option of providing additional blood draws and questionnaires. Blood samples from the prospective study were shipped frozen or at room temperature prior to DNA extraction.

These data belong to a study of blood T cell repertoires in COVID-19 (dated by TCRdb to 2018 to 2021). Looking at the study overall: Samples from collaborators originated in the United States, Italy and Spain and spanned both the acute and convalescent phases of COVID-19. A de-identified subject ID, COVID-19 status, age in years and sex were almost always included in the sample metadata. Samples were obtained from the ongoing ImmuneRACE study (first 160 participants) and from over 1,000 subjects provided by 6 global collaborators. The repertoires were made available in a free public database intended to serve as a resource for research on the immune response to SARS-CoV-2. Where HLA class I and class II types were available, the types were taken from metadata supplied by the sample provider, not from assay-based typing. The prospective study material was composed of cDNA or gDNA derived from T cells, B-cell-depleted T cells, or PBMCs. The dataset comprised deeply sampled blood TCRbeta repertoires from subjects exposed to, actively infected with, or recovered from COVID-19.

Summary of the overall study and its limitations: Clinical and demographic metadata were provided uncurated, with the amount varying by source and participant.

CDR1 is given as LNHDA and CDR2 as SQIVND, both from the germline V gene (reference sequence). Trimmed from V: 6 bases; trimmed from J: 6 bases; junction bases lacking a gene match: 4. Including the terminal cysteine and phenylalanine, the CDR3 comprises 13 residues. The kept DNA is CDR3 alone, 39 bases in frame from the first base. TCRbeta CDR3 regions were amplified from genomic DNA by means of the immunoSEQ Assay, a bias-controlled multiplex PCR. In the original analysis: The number of nucleated cells in each sample was estimated from the amplification of reference gene primers within the assay. To quantify the absolute abundance of each unique TCRbeta CDR3 rearrangement, sequence reads were collapsed and filtered. For each sample, productive Simpson clonality was calculated as the square root of Simpson's diversity index across productive rearrangements. TCRdb took over this immuneACCESS table, retaining in-frame rearrangements with V and J assigned. Such tables are incomplete; in checked studies, under half of the missing clones stem from an unresolved V gene, and the remainder is unexplained. D and trimming come from the DNA, and the V and J calls and clone size come from that table. The sample table holds some 100,000 clones, of which approximately 86% were seen once. The ten largest make up about 2.5% of the sample.

Material: PBMCs or T cells enriched from blood (not recorded which). This sequence was found in a woman aged 50 to 60 who had recovered from COVID-19. This sequence uses TRBV19 and TRBJ1-1; 10 central bases correspond to TRBD1. The base sequence is TGTGCCAGTAGAACTGGACAGGGGGCTGAAGCTTTCTTT. Its translation reads: CASRTGQGAEAFF. Beyond the CDR3, the reference TRBV19 and TRBJ1-1 genes provide the residues; the full variable domain reads: DGGITQSPKYLFRKEGQNVTLSCEQNLNHDAMYWYRQDPGQGLRLIYYSQIVNDFQKGDIAEGYSVSREKKESFPLTVTSAQKNPTAFYLCASRTGQGAEAFFGQGTRLTVV.